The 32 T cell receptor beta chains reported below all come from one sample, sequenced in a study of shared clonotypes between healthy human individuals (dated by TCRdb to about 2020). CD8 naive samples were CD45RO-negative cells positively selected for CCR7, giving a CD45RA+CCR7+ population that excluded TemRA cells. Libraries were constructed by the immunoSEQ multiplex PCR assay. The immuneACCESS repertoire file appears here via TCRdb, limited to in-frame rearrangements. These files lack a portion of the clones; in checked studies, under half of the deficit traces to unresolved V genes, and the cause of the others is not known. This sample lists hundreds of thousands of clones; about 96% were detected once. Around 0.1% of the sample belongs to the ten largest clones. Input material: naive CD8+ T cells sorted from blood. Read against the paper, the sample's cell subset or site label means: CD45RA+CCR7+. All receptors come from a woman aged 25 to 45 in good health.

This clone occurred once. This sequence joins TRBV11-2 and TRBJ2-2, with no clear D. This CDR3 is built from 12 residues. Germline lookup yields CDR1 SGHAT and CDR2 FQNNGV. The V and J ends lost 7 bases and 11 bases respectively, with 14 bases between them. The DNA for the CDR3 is TGTGCCAGCATCTCCCTTTCGGCCGAGCTGTTTTTT. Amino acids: CASISLSAELFF.

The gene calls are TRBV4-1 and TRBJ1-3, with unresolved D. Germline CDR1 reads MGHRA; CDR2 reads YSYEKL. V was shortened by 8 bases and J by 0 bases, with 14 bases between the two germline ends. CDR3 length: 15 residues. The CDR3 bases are TGCGCCAGCGGACTGGACGGAGACTCTGGAAACACCATATATTTT. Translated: CASGLDGDSGNTIYF.

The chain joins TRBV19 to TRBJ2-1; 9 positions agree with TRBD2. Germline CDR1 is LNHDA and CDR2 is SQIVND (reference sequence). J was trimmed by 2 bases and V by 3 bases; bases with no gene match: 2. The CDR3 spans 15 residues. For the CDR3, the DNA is TGTGCCAGTAGTATGGGGACTAGCACCTACAATGAGCAGTTCTTC. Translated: CASSMGTSTYNEQFF.

The CDR3 loop is CASSLRPEQYF. DNA of the CDR3: TGTGCCAGCAGCTTGCGCCCCGAGCAGTACTTC. The chain links TRBV5-4 to TRBJ2-7; D gene ambiguous. V lost 1 base to trimming and J lost 6 bases, with 5 bases between them. The CDR3 covers 11 residues. Germline V gives CDR1 SGHNT, CDR2 YYREEE (reference sequence).

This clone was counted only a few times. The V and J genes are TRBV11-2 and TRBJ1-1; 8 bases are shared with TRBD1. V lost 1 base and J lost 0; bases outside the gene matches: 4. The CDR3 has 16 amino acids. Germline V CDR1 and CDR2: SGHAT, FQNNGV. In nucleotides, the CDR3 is TGTGCCAGCAGCTTAGGACGGACAGGGATGAACACTGAAGCTTTCTTT. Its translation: CASSLGRTGMNTEAFF.

In nucleotides, the CDR3 is TGTGCCAGCAGCTTACGGGACTACACCGGGGAGCTGTTTTTT. Its translation is CASSLRDYTGELFF. The rearrangement uses TRBV7-9 and TRBJ2-2, with D possibly matching TRBD2 (6 bases). The CDR3 spans 14 residues. CDR1 is SEHNR and CDR2 is FQNEAQ in the germline V gene (reference sequence). V lost 2 bases and J 3 bases, leaving 7 bases between the germline ends. The entire variable domain, with the rest obtained from reference TRBV7-9 and TRBJ2-2, is as follows: DTGVSQNPRHKITKRGQNVTFRCDPISEHNRLYWYRQTLGQGPEFLTYFQNEAQLEKSRLLSDRFSAERPKGSFSTLEIQRTEQGDSAMYLCASSLRDYTGELFFGEGSRLTVL.

The CDR3 DNA reads as TGTGCCAGCAGGGAGGGTAGGTCCTGGGCTTACGAGCAGTACTTC. It is translated as CASREGRSWAYEQYF. V and J are TRBV2 and TRBJ2-7, with a weak D call TRBD2 (6 bases). V was trimmed by 6 bases and J by 4 bases, leaving 19 bases between them. Germline CDR1 SNHLY, CDR2 FYNNEI. CDR3 length: 15 amino acids.

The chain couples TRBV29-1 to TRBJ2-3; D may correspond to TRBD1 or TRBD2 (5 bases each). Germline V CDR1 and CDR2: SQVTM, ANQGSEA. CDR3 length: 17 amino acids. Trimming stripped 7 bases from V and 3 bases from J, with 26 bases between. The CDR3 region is CSAAGTFRRGITDTQYF. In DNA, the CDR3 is TGCAGCGCCGCCGGGACCTTTAGACGAGGAATAACAGATACGCAGTATTTT.

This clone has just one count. The CDR3 spells CASSLTNEQFF. For the CDR3, the DNA is TGCGCCAGCAGCTTAACCAATGAGCAGTTCTTC. The chain links TRBV5-1 to TRBJ2-1; D ambiguous. The CDR3 loop spans 11 amino acids. V lost 2 bases to trimming and J lost 6 bases, with 3 bases between them. Germline V gene sequence: CDR1 SGHRS, CDR2 YFSETQ.

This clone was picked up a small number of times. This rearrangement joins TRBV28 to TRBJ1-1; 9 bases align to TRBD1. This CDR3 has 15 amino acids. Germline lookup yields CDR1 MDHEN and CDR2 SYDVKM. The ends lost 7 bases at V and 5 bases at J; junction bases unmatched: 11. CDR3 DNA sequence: TGTGCCAGCATTCAAGCCGGGACAGGGAGGACTGAAGCTTTCTTT. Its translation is CASIQAGTGRTEAFF. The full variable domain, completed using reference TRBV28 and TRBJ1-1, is DVKVTQSSRYLVKRTGEKVFLECVQDMDHENMFWYRQDPGLGLRLIYFSYDVKMKEKGDIPEGYSVSREKKERFSLILESASTNQTSMYLCASIQAGTGRTEAFFGQGTRLTVV.

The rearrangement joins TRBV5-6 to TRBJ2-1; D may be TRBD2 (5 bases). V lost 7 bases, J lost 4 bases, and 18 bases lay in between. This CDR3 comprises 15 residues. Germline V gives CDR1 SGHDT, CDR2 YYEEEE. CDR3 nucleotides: TGTGCCAGCGGCCCAAAGGGTAGAGGGTACAATGAGCAGTTCTTC. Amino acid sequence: CASGPKGRGYNEQFF.

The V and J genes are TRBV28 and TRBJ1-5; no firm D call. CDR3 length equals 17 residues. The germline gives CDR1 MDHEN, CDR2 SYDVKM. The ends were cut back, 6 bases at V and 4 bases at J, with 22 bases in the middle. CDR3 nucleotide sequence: TGTGCCAGCAGACTTCTGACACCCCTCGACCAGAATCAGCCCCAGCATTTT. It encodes CASRLLTPLDQNQPQHF.

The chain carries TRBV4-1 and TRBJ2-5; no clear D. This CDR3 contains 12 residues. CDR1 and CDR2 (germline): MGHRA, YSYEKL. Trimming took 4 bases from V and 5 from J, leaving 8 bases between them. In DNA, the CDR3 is TGCGCCAGCAGCCGGCCTGGGGAGACCCAGTACTTC. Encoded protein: CASSRPGETQYF.

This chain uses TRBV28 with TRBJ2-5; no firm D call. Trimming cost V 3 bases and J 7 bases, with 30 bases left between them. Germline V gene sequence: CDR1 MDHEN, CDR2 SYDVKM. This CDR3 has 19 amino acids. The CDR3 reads CASSFSVWALARTTGTQYF. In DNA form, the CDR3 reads TGTGCCAGCAGTTTTTCGGTGTGGGCGTTGGCTAGAACAACTGGGACCCAGTACTTC.

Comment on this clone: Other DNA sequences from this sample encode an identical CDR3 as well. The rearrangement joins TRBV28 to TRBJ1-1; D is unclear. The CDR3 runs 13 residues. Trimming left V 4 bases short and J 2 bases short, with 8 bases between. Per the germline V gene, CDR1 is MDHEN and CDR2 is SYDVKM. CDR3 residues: CASSSGLNTEAFF. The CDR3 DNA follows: TGTGCCAGCAGTTCTGGACTAAACACTGAAGCTTTCTTT.

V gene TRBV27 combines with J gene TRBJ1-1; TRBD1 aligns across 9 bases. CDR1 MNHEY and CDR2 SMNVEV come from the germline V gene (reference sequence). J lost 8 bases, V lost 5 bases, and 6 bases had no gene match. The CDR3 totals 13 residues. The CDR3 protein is CASSIGQGWEAFF. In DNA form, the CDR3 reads TGTGCCAGCAGTATCGGACAGGGGTGGGAAGCTTTCTTT.

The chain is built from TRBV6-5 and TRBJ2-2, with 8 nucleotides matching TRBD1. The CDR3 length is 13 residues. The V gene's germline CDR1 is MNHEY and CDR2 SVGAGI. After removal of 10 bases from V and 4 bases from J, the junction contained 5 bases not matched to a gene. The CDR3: CATNTGGTGELFF. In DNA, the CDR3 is TGTGCCACCAACACAGGGGGCACCGGGGAGCTGTTTTTT.

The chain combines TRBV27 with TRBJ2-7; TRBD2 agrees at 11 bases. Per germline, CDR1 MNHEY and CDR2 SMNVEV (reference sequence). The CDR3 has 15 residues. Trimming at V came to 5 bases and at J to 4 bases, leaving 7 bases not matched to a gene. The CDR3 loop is CASSIIAGGGYEQYF. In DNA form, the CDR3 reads TGTGCCAGCAGTATAATAGCGGGAGGGGGGTACGAGCAGTACTTC.

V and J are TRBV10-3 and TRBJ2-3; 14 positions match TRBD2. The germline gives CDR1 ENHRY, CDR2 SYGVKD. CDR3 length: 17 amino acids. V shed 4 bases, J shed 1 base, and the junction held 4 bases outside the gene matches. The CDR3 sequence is CAISGGLAGVGTDTQYF. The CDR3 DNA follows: TGTGCCATCAGTGGGGGACTAGCGGGAGTTGGCACAGATACGCAGTATTTT.

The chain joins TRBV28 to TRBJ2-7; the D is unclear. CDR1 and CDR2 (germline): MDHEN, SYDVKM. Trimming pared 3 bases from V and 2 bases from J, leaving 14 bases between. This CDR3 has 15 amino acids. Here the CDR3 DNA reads TGTGCCAGCAGTTTGTCTCATAGGACCCCCTACGAGCAGTACTTC. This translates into CASSLSHRTPYEQYF.

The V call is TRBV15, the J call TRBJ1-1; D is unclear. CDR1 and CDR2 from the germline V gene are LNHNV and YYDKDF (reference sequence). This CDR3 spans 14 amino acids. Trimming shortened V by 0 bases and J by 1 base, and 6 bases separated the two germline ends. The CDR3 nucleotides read TGTGCCACCAGCAGAGAGGACGGGAACACTGAAGCTTTCTTT. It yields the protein CATSREDGNTEAFF. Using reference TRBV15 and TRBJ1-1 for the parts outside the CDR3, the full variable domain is DAMVIQNPRYQVTQFGKPVTLSCSQTLNHNVMYWYQQKSSQAPKLLFHYYDKDFNNEADTPDNFQSRRPNTSFCFLDIRSPGLGDTAMYLCATSREDGNTEAFFGQGTRLTVV.

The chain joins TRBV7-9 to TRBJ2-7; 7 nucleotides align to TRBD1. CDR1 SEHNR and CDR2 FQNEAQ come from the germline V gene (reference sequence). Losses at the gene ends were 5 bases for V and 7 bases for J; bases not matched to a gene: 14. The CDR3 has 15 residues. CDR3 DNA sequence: TGTGCCAGCAGCCCCCCCGGGACAGCTCTTGTTGAGCAGTACTTC. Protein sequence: CASSPPGTALVEQYF.

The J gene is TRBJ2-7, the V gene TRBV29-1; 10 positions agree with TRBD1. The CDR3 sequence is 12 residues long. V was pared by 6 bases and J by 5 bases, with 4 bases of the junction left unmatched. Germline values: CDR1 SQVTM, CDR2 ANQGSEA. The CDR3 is CSVGQGGHEQYF. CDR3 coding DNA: TGCAGCGTCGGACAGGGGGGACACGAGCAGTACTTC.

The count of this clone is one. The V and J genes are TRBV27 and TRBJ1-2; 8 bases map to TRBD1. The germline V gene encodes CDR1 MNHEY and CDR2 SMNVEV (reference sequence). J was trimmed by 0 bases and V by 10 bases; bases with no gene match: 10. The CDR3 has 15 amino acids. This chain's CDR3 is CATVDRGRANYGYTF. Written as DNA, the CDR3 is TGTGCCACGGTAGACAGGGGCCGAGCTAACTATGGCTACACCTTC.

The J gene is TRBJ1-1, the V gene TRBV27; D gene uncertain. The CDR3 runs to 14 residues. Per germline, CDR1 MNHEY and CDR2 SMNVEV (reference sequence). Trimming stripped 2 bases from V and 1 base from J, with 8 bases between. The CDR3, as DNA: TGTGCCAGCAGTTTAGCGGTGACGAACACTGAAGCTTTCTTT. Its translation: CASSLAVTNTEAFF.

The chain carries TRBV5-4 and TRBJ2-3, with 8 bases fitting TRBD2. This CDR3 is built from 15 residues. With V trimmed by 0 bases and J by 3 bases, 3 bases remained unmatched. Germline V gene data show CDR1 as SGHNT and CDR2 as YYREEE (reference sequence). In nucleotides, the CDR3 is TGTGCCAGCAGCTTGGTCCCTAGCGGGACAGATACGCAGTATTTT. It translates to CASSLVPSGTDTQYF.

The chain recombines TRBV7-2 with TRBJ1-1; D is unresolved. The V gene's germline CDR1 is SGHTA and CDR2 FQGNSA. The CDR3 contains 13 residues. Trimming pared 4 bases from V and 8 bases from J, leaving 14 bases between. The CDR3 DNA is TGTGCCAGCAGCTCCTCGGGTGATCTGGAAGCTTTCTTT. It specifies CASSSSGDLEAFF.

The CDR3 DNA is TGTGCCAGCAGTGAAGGGCGGGAGGGCCTGACCGGGGAGCTGTTTTTT. Protein product: CASSEGREGLTGELFF. The chain recombines TRBV2 with TRBJ2-2; TRBD2 matches 9 bases. CDR1 is SNHLY and CDR2 is FYNNEI in the germline V gene. V was clipped by 1 base and J by 5 bases; unmatched bases: 5. The CDR3 is 16 amino acids.

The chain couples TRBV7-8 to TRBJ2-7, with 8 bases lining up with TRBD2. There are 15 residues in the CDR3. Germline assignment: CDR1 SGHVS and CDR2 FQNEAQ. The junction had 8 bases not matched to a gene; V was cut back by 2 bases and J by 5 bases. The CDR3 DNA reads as TGTGCCAGCAGCTTAAGTCCAGCGGGAGCCCACGAGCAGTACTTC. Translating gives CASSLSPAGAHEQYF.

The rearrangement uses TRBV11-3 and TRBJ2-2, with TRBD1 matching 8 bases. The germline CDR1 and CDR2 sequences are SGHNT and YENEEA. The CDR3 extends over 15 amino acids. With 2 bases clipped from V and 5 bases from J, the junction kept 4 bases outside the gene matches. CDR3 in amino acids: CASSLRGQGTGELFF. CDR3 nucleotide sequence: TGTGCCAGCAGCTTAAGAGGACAGGGAACCGGGGAGCTGTTTTTT. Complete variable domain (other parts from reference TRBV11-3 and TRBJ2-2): EAGVVQSPRYKIIEKKQPVAFWCNPISGHNTLYWYLQNLGQGPELLIRYENEEAVDDSQLPKDRFSAERLKGVDSTLKIQPAELGDSAVYLCASSLRGQGTGELFFGEGSRLTVL.

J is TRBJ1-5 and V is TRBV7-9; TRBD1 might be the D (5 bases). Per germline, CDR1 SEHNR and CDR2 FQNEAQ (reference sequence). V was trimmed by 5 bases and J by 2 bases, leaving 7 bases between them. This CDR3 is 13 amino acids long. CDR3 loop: CASSQGGNQPQHF. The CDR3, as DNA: TGTGCCAGCAGCCAGGGTGGCAATCAGCCCCAGCATTTT.

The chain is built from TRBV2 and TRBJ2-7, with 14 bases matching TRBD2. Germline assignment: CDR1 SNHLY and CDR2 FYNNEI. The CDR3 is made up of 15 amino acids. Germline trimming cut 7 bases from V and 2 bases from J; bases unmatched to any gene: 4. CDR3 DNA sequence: TGTGCCAGCACCCTGACTAGCGGGAGGGCCTACGAGCAGTACTTC. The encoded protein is CASTLTSGRAYEQYF.